Here is one T cell receptor beta chain with its context. Its antigen remains undetermined. No much larger clonotype is one base removed from it; base qualities were not supplied. CD8 naive samples consisted of CD45RO-negative cells that were positively selected for CCR7, yielding a CD45RA+CCR7+ population without TemRA cells. The donors were healthy, HIV-negative adults with no recently reported acute infections or vaccinations. Every donor was a Caucasian adult residing in Nashville, Tennessee, USA. Blood was collected by leukapheresis, and PBMCs were isolated by Ficoll-Histopaque density gradient centrifugation and then cryopreserved in liquid nitrogen vapor phase. Purity and quantity of every magnetically sorted T cell population were checked by analytical flow cytometry. Each sorted fraction had its genomic DNA isolated and then quantified by UV absorbance on a Nanodrop 2000c. Using the deep immunoSEQ assay, TCR CDR3 regions were amplified from genomic DNA by multiplex PCR. Extracted genomic DNA from each cell subset was spread evenly across all wells of several immunoSEQ 96-well plates, with each plate serving as a replicate. For sorted subsets, 200 ng of genomic DNA, equivalent to some 33,000 T cell genomes, went into each replicate PCR. Purified libraries were quantified with a Qubit 3.0 fluorometer, sized on a Bioanalyzer 2100, and re-quantified with the KAPA Library Quantification kit. Every immunoSEQ 96-well plate was sequenced on a dedicated single-read 150-cycle Illumina NextSeq 550 flow cell. For the original study's pipeline: Because the immunoSEQ output held only junctional sequences and lacked quality scores, the filtering could not match the filtering applied to full-length reads. To assign V/J genes and CDR3, sequences were annotated using PyIR, a Python wrapper for IgBLAST v1.9, with IMGT germline references. Reads were filtered out if the reads had weak V/J assignments (E-value above 1e-6), no CDR3, stop codons, out-of-frame junctions, or ambiguous translated residues. V3J clonotypes were defined by identical inferred V gene, J gene, and CDR3 amino acid sequence. Percentage overlap between repertoires was computed as shared unique clonotypes divided by the size of the smaller repertoire. RTK rarefaction, the Chao1 estimator, and Recon v2.1 estimates of unobserved clonotypes were used to assess repertoire richness. Generation probabilities for all TCRbeta clonotypes obtained by the gDNA method from four donors were computed using OLGA. TCRdb retrieved this table from immuneACCESS and kept in-frame rearrangements only. Not all clones are present; in checked studies, unresolved V genes account for under half, and no reason is known for the remainder. The D gene and trimming were derived from the DNA, and the V and J assignments and clone size from that table. This sample comprises under 2,000,000 clones, over 85% of them detected only once. The top ten constitute 1% to 1.5% of the sample.

The data were obtained in a study of shared clonotypes between healthy human individuals (dated by TCRdb to 2018 to 2021). Turning to the overall study: Three men and two women, aged 18 to 49 years, made up the cohort. For each donor, three plates each were used for CD4 naive and CD4 memory, two plates were used for CD8 naive, and one plate was used for CD8 memory. To estimate repertoire size and how much clonotypes are shared between individuals, the study performed deep sequencing of blood TCR repertoires from a handful of healthy adults. To increase sequencing depth and limit assay-specific biases, TCR repertoire library preparation and sequencing were carried out by different laboratories using diverse techniques. Leukapheresis yielded between about 0.9 and 8.9 billion PBMCs per donor. Findings and caveats that apply to the study as a whole: Higher generation probabilities were observed for clonotypes shared by all four sorted-subset donors than for non-shared clonotypes. Rarefaction of sorted-subset datasets indicated incomplete sequencing despite the large sequencing depth. Because the study included only a small number of donors, the genetic and exposure-history diversity represented was limited. When several donors were compared, the shared fraction of clonotypes was 5% to 6.5% for naive CD4, 3.5% to 4% for naive CD8, 2.3% for memory CD4, and about 0.36% for memory CD8. Naive subsets generally had larger estimated clonotype richness than memory subsets. Based on pairwise subsampling, the degree of clonotype sharing among donors was expected to be affected by sequencing depth. Sampling was restricted to blood, and TCR repertoires in tissue are likely to differ from TCR repertoires in blood.

This clonotype originated in a man aged 18-30 years in good health. The sequencing sample was made of naive CD8+ T cells sorted from blood. The label giving this sample's cell subset or site can be read as: CD45RA+CCR7+.

The bases are TGTGCCAGCAGTGAATCGCAGCGCACAGATACGCAGTATTTT. It specifies CASSESQRTDTQYF. The sequence links TRBV2 to TRBJ2-3; no D segment can be confidently identified. As encoded in the germline V gene, CDR1 is SNHLY while CDR2 is FYNNEI. V is pared back by 2 bases and J by 1 base, with 7 bases lying between the germline termini. From cysteine to phenylalanine, the CDR3 is 14 amino acids long. Just the 42-base CDR3 DNA is kept, in frame starting at base 1.